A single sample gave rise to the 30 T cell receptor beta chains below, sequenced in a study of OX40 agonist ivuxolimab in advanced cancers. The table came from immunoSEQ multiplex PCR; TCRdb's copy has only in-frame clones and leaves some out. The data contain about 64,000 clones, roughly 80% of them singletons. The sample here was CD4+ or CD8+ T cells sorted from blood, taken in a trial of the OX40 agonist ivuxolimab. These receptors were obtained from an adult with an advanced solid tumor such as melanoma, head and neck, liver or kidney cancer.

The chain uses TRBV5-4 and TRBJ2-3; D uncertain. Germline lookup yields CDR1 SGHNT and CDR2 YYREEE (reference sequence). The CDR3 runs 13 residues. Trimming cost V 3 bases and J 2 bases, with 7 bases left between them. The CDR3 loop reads CASSSTYTDTQYF. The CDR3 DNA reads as TGTGCCAGCAGCTCAACCTACACAGATACGCAGTATTTT.

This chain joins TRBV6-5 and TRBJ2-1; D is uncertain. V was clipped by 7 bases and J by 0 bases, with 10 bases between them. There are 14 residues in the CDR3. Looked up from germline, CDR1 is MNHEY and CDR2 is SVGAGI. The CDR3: CASTGASSYNEQFF. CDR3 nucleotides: TGTGCCAGCACCGGTGCTAGCTCCTACAATGAGCAGTTCTTC.

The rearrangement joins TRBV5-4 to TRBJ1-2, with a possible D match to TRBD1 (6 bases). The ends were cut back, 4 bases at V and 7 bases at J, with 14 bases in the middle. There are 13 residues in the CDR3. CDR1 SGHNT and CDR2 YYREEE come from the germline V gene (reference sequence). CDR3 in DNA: TGTGCCAGCAGCGGAACAGGGTTTAGTGGCTACACCTTC. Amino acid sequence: CASSGTGFSGYTF. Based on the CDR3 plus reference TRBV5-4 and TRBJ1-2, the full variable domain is ETGVTQSPTHLIKTRGQQVTLRCSSQSGHNTVSWYQQALGQGPQFIFQYYREEENGRGNFPPRFSGLQFPNYSSELNVNALELDDSALYLCASSGTGFSGYTFGSGTRLTVV.

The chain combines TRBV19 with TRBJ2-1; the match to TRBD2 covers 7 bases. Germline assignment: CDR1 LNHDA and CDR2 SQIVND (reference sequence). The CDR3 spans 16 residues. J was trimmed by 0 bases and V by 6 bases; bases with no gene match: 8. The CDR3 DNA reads TGTGCCAGTAGCGGACTAGATGGCAGCTCCTACAATGAGCAGTTCTTC. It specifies CASSGLDGSSYNEQFF.

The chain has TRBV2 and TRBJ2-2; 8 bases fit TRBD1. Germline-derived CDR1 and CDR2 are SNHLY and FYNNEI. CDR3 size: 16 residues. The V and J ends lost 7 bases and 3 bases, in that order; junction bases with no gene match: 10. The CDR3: CASKEGQVRDTGELFF. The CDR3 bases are TGTGCCAGCAAGGAGGGACAGGTTAGGGACACCGGGGAGCTGTTTTTT.

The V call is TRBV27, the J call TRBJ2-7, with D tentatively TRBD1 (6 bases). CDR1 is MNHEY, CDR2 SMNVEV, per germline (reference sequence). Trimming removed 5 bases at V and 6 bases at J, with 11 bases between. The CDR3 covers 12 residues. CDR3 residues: CASSPQGGEQYF. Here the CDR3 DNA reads TGTGCCAGCAGTCCACAGGGTGGCGAGCAGTACTTC.

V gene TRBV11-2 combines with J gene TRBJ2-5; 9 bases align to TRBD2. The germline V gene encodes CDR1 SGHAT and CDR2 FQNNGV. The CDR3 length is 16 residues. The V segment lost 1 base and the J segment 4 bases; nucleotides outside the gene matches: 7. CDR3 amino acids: CASSLVASGALETQYF. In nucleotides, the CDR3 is TGTGCCAGCAGCTTAGTGGCTAGCGGGGCCCTAGAGACCCAGTACTTC.

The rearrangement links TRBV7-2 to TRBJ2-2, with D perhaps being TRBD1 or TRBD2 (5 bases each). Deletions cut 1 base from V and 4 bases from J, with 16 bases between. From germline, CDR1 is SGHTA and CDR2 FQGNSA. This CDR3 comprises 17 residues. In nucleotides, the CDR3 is TGTGCCAGCAGCTTAGTATATGATATTGGGGGCACCGGGGAGCTGTTTTTT. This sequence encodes CASSLVYDIGGTGELFF.

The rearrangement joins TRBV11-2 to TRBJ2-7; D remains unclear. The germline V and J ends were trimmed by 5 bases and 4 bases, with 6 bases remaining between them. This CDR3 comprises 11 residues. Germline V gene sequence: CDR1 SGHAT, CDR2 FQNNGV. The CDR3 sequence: CASSPGYEQYF. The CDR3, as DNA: TGTGCCAGCAGCCCTGGGTACGAGCAGTACTTC.

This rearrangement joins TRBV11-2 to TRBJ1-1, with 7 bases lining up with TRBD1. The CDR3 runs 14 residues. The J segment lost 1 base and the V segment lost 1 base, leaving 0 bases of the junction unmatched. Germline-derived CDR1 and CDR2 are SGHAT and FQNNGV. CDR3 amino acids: CASSLGQGNTEAFF. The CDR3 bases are TGTGCCAGCAGCTTAGGACAGGGGAACACTGAAGCTTTCTTT.

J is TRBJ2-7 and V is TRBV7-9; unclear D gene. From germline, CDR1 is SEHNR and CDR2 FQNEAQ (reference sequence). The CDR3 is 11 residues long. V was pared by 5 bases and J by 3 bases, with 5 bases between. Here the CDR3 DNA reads TGTGCCAGCAGCGATTACTACGAGCAGTACTTC. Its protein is CASSDYYEQYF.

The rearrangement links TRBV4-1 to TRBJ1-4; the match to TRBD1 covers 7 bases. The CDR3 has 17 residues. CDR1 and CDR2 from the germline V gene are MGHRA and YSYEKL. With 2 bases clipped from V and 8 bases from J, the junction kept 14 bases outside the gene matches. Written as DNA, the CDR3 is TGCGCCAGCAGCCAACCCACCTTACAGGGGTTCGGAGAAAAACTGTTTTTT. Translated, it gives CASSQPTLQGFGEKLFF.

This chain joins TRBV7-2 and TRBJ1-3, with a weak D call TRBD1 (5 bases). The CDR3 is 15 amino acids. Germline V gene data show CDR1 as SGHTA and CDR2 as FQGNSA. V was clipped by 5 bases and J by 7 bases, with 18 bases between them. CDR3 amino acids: CASSPRLGGENTIYF. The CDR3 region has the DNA TGTGCCAGCAGCCCCCGCCTCGGGGGGGAGAACACCATATATTTT.

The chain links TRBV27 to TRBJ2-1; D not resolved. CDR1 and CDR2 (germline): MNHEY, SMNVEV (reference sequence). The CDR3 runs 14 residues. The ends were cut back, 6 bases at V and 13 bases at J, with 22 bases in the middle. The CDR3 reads CASRPTLEVSSQFF. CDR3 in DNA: TGTGCCAGCAGACCTACCTTAGAAGTCTCATCCCAGTTCTTC.

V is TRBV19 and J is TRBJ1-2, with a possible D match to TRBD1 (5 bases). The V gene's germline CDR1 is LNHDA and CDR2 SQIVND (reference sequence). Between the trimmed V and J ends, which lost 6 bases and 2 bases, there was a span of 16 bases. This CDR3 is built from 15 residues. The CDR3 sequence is CASSRPSQANYGYTF. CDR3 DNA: TGTGCCAGTAGCCGTCCCTCACAGGCGAACTATGGCTACACCTTC.

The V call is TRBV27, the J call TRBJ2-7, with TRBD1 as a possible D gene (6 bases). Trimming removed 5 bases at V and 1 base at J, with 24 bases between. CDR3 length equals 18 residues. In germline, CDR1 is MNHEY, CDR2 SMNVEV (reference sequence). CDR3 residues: CASSPKAVRQVSSYEQYF. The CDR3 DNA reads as TGTGCCAGCAGTCCTAAGGCCGTAAGACAGGTCTCGTCCTACGAGCAGTACTTC.

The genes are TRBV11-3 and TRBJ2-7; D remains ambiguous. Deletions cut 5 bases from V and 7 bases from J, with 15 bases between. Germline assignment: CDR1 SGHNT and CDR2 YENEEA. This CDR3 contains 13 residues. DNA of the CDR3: TGTGCCAGCAGCAGTCGAGGTTCGGAGGAGCAGTACTTC. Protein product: CASSSRGSEEQYF.

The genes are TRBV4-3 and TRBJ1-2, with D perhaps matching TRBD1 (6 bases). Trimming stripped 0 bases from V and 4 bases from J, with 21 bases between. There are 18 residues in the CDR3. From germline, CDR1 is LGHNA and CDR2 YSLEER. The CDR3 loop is CASSQDPLQGHSPYGYTF. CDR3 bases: TGCGCCAGCAGCCAAGATCCTTTACAGGGTCATTCGCCCTATGGCTACACCTTC.

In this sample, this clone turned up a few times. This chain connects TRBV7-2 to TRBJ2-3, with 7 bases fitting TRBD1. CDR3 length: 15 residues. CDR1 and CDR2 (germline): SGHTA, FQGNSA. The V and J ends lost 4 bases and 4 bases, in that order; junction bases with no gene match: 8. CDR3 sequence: CASSSTGARADTQYF. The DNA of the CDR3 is TGTGCCAGCAGCTCCACAGGGGCTCGGGCAGATACGCAGTATTTT.

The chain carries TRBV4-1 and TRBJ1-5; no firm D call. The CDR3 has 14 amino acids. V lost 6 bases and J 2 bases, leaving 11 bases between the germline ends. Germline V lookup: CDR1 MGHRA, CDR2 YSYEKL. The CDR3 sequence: CASRLTGGNQPQHF. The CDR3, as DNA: TGCGCCAGCAGACTGACCGGGGGCAATCAGCCCCAGCATTTT.

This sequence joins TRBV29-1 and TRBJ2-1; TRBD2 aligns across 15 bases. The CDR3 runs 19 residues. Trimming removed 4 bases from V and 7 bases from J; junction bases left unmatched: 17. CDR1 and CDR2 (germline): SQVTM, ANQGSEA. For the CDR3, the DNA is TGCAGCGTTGCTGACGGGACTAGCGGGGGGCTCATCCTAGGGAATGAGCAGTTCTTC. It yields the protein CSVADGTSGGLILGNEQFF.

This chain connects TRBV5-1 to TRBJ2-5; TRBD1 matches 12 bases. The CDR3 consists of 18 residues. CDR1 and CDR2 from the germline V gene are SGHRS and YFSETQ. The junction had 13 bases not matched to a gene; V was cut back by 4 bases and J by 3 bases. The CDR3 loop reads CASSGGTGGAPRKETQYF. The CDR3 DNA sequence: TGCGCCAGCAGCGGCGGGACAGGGGGCGCTCCCAGAAAAGAGACCCAGTACTTC.

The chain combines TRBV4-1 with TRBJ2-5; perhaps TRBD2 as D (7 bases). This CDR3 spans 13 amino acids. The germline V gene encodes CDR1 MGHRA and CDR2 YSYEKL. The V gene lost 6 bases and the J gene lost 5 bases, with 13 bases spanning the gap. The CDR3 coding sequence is TGCGCCAGCAGTAGGGGGGGGGTTGAGACCCAGTACTTC. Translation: CASSRGGVETQYF.

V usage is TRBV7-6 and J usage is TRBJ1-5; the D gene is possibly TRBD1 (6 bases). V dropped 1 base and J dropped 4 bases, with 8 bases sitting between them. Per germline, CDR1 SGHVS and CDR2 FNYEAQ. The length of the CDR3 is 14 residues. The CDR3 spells CASSLVGANQPQHF. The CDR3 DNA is TGTGCCAGCAGCTTAGTGGGGGCAAATCAGCCCCAGCATTTT.

Written as DNA, the CDR3 is TGTGCCACCAGCAGAGATCGCCGGGGGGGTGAGCAGTTCTTC. As protein: CATSRDRRGGEQFF. The rearrangement joins TRBV15 to TRBJ2-1; 8 bases match TRBD2. Germline CDR1 reads LNHNV; CDR2 reads YYDKDF (reference sequence). CDR3 length: 14 amino acids. Trimming at V came to 0 bases and at J to 9 bases, leaving 4 bases not matched to a gene.

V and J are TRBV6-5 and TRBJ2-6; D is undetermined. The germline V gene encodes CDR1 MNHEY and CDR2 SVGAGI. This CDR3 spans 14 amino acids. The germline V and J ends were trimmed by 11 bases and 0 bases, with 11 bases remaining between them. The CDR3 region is CASYTNSGANVLTF. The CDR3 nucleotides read TGTGCCTCATACACAAACTCTGGGGCCAACGTCCTGACTTTC.

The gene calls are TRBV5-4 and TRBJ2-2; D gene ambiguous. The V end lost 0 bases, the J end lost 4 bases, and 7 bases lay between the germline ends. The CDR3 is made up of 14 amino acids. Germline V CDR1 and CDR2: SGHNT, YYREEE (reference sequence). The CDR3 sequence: CASSLESGTGELFF. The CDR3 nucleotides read TGTGCCAGCAGCTTGGAATCGGGCACCGGGGAGCTGTTTTTT.

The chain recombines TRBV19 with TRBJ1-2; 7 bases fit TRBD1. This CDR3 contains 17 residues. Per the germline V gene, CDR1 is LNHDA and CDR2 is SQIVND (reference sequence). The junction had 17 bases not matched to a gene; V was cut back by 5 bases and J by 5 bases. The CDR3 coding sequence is TGTGCCAGTAGTGCCCCCGGGACAGAGAGAATTGCGTATGGCTACACCTTC. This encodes CASSAPGTERIAYGYTF.

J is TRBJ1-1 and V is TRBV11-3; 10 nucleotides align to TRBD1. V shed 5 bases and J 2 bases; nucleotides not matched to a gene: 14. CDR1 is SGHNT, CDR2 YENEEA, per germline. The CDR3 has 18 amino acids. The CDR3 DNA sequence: TGTGCCAGCAGCAAGGGTCCGGGACAGGGGATGGTCAACACTGAAGCTTTCTTT. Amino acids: CASSKGPGQGMVNTEAFF. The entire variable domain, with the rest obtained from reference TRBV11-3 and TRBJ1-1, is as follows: EAGVVQSPRYKIIEKKQPVAFWCNPISGHNTLYWYLQNLGQGPELLIRYENEEAVDDSQLPKDRFSAERLKGVDSTLKIQPAELGDSAVYLCASSKGPGQGMVNTEAFFGQGTRLTVV.

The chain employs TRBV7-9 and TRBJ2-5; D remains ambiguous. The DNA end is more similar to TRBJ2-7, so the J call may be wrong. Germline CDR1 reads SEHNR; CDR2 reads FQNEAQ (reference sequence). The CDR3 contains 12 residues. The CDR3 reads CASSTPPYEQYF. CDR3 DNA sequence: TGTGCCAGCAGCACCCCCCCGTACGAGCAGTACTTC.